This T cell receptor beta chain was recorded in a study of cytomegalovirus exposure and HLA in healthy donors (dated by TCRdb to the late 2010s). As for the study more broadly: An earlier analysis of more than 550 of the donors reported about 260 Gb of sequence data and roughly 120 million unique TCR beta sequences obtained from around 170 million T cells. Across approximately 400 genotyped donors of the cohort, an average of roughly 200,000 unique TCR beta nucleotide sequences per donor were sequenced, and roughly 20% of those sequences were non-productive. Every repertoire in the discovery cohort had been generated on one and the same sequencing platform. In the later analysis, no new phenotypic data were used to find candidate immune exposures; instead, reliance was placed on TCR beta sequences and their occurrence across donors. About 5 DR-DQ haplotypes were handled as single units for association and clustering, since linkage in the cohort was strong. The study aimed to test whether signatures of past pathogen exposure could be identified by cataloging public T cell receptors. Typing coverage varied by locus: 629-630 donors for A, B, C, DRB1 and DQB1; around 560 for DQA1; around 610 for DPA1; 450 to 480 for DPB1. Donor age, sex, ethnicity and CMV serostatus were collected together with the repertoire data. A separate validation cohort of approximately 120 different subjects was used in addition to the approximately 640-subject first cohort. To predict cytomegalovirus infection status, the study brought together high-throughput TCR immunosequencing, statistical association of individual TCRs with disease status, and machine learning. HLA typing included class I and class II loci at four-digit resolution. A later genetic analysis used genome-wide SNP genotypes for about three fifths of the 666 donors, treating that subset as a discovery cohort. An early release that covered about 600 HLA-typed donors contained around 330 gigabases of sequencing data and roughly 84 million unique TCR sequences. Using immunosequencing, the study profiled T cell repertoires from some 670 subjects and related those repertoires to cytomegalovirus serostatus. To decide whether each TCR beta V gene segment behaved as functional or pseudogenic, an earlier analysis of approximately 590 of the donors relied on high-throughput TCR beta sequencing. The genetic ancestry cluster associated with self-reported Caucasian donors included around 76% of the roughly 380 genotyped donors. A later analysis re-analyzed previously published TCR beta repertoires from several hundred donors and added high-resolution HLA genotyping to study TCR occurrence patterns. The full study reports these points: A group of highly shared sequence variants was considered likely to be a technical artifact of the sequencing pipeline. When HLA alleles, especially DR and DQ, strongly co-occurred, TCR associations were difficult to assign to individual alleles. Correlated functional status among segregating V segments might reflect linkage disequilibrium, but an unknown experimental factor could not be ruled out. Because counts were too low, about 17 rarely observed V segments, including chromosome 9 orphons, were excluded from the earlier analysis of roughly 580 of the donors. Because HLA typing was unavailable for some donors at each locus, only the typed subset was used in association tests. This cohort had only TCR beta chains sequenced, and the lack of alpha or paired-chain data limited which features could be detected. A later analysis found that TCR association rates varied across HLA loci, with DRB1 alleles showing the most associated TCRs and HLA-C alleles the fewest. Because the 87-base-pair reads could not distinguish some IMGT-functional V segments, including TRBV6-2 and TRBV6-3, those segments were excluded. Three of the identified cytomegalovirus-associated TCR beta chains were confirmed in vitro to be specific for cytomegalovirus antigens. Immune exposure information for the cohort was limited to CMV serostatus. At a false discovery rate of 0.05, a later analysis linked under 20,000 TCR beta sequences to specific HLA alleles. Most TCR sequences were seen in very few donors, while some public TCRs were found in many individuals. In a later analysis, HLA-associated TCR beta chains showed more clonal expansion and lower generation probabilities than non-associated chains that were equally common. A later analysis found that most CMV-associated TCR beta chains appeared HLA-restricted, with HLA associations seemingly driven largely by CMV exposure. Compared with the approximately 720-donor mean, donors in an Asian-associated ancestry cluster had fewer N-insertions in productive TCRs, according to a later genetic analysis. According to a later analysis, parvovirus B19, influenza, CMV and Epstein-Barr virus appeared linked to several top co-occurrence clusters. Roughly uniform sequencing depth across donors was assumed in presence/absence analyses, although this assumption may not hold. In a later genetic analysis, a missense DCLRE1C variant was associated with V-gene and J-gene trimming of TCR beta chains, and the association was replicated in an independent cohort. The classifier was reported to diagnose cytomegalovirus status with high specificity and sensitivity in both the original cohort and the validation cohort. A further reported finding was that TCR beta sequences accurately predicted the HLA-A and HLA-B alleles for most subjects in the first cohort. The study listed 150 to 200 TCR beta chains as associated with cytomegalovirus. Broadly in line with IMGT annotations, most TCR beta V segments showed up in productive rearrangements about 87% or about 30% of the time in an earlier analysis of 587 of the donors. It was suggested by the authors that the approach could potentially be generalized to other disease states and immunological phenotypes.

CDR1 and CDR2 are read off the germline V gene (reference sequence) as SGHAT and FQDESV. The CDR3 goes from the cysteine to the phenylalanine over 13 residues. The kept DNA is CDR3 alone, 39 bases in frame from the first base. The library was prepared using the immunoSEQ multiplex PCR assay. The multiplex PCR relied on a mix of 60 forward primers for TCR Vbeta segments and 13 reverse primers for TCR Jbeta segments. The CDR3 region of rearranged TCR beta genes was amplified from genomic DNA by a multiplex PCR assay. The amplified TCR beta libraries were sequenced on the Illumina HiSeq System as 87-base-pair reads. Per the original workflow: A later analysis counted some 80 million unique TCR beta chains across the 666 repertoires, and approximately 11 million of these chains were shared by at least two donors. Raw reads were error-corrected and collapsed into unique sequences with a nearest-neighbor algorithm that merged closely related sequences to remove PCR and sequencing errors. CDR3 sequences were aligned to IMGT reference sequences to assign V, D and J gene segments. For a sequence to be retained, a match of at least six nucleotides was required to both a V gene segment and a J gene segment. A rearrangement was called productive if the CDR3 had no stop codons and remained in frame with V and J, and every other rearrangement was called non-productive. CDR3 was defined by IMGT convention, running from the second conserved V-encoded cysteine to the conserved J-encoded phenylalanine. The earlier analysis of a few hundred of the donors excluded any sequence lacking an unambiguous match to a single V gene segment. An earlier analysis of around 600 of the donors classified V segments as functional when productive rearrangements were above 56.7% and as segregating when the standard deviation between donors was above 5%. A statistical classification framework was built to diagnose cytomegalovirus status from the catalog of TCR beta chain sequences. V and J gene assignment, in a later analysis, came from comparing TCR nucleotide sequences with IMGT/GENE-DB human TR gene sequences. A later analysis assigned CDR3 sequences and most-parsimonious VDJ recombination scenarios with the TCRdist pipeline. In a later analysis, every TCR beta chain was defined by the combination of its CDR3 amino acid sequence and its V-gene family, and reads without a unique V-gene family were dropped. A later analysis removed several hundred highly shared, low-generation-probability nucleotide sequences to deal with suspected cross-contamination and a sequencing artifact. For each public chain, a later analysis derived a clonal expansion index from normalized ranks of inferred template counts within each repertoire. Generation probabilities in a later analysis came from a VDJ recombination model fitted to out-of-frame rearrangements, and those results were checked against IGoR. In a later analysis, TCR-TCR, TCR-HLA and TCR-CMV co-occurrence was scored with hypergeometric tests, and a repertoire-size bias correction was applied to TCR pairs. False discovery rates were estimated in a later analysis by permuting HLA or CMV assignments 20 times. A later analysis grouped co-occurring TCRs with DBSCAN, adding TCRdist sequence similarity when clustering within HLA-allele-positive subsets. Repertoires with fewer than 30,000 or more than 120,000 public chains, plus five repertoires with anomalous nucleotide sharing, were excluded from co-occurrence clustering. TCRdb stores this immuneACCESS table with in-frame sequences only. Part of the clones is absent; in the studies checked, under half of the shortfall reflects unresolved V genes, and no reason is known for the rest. The DNA gave D and trimming, while V, J and clone size come from that table. For this sample there are roughly 250,000 clones; roughly four fifths appear just once. The ten largest clones capture 2% of the sample.

About this clone itself: Its antigen remains undetermined. One end of the junction does not line up with germline, which may come from a read error.

The cohort consisted of 666 healthy bone marrow donors. Cohort members were all nominally healthy when sampled, although unrecorded immune exposures were likely present. The donor was CMV seropositive and belonged to the group of 250 to 350 seropositive cohort members. Each donor provided a peripheral blood sample, and peripheral blood mononuclear cells were used for TCR beta sequencing. Genomic DNA was extracted from the blood cell samples with the Qiagen DNeasy Blood Extraction Kit. This chain joins TRBV11-1 to TRBJ1-1; 10 nucleotides in the junction match TRBD1. This TCR derives from a woman in her 40s in good health and CMV-seropositive. Sequencing was performed on PBMCs. CDR3 region: CASSFAGTGEASF. The nucleotide sequence is given as TGTGCCAGCAGCTTCGCCGGGACAGGGGAAGCTTCCTTT.